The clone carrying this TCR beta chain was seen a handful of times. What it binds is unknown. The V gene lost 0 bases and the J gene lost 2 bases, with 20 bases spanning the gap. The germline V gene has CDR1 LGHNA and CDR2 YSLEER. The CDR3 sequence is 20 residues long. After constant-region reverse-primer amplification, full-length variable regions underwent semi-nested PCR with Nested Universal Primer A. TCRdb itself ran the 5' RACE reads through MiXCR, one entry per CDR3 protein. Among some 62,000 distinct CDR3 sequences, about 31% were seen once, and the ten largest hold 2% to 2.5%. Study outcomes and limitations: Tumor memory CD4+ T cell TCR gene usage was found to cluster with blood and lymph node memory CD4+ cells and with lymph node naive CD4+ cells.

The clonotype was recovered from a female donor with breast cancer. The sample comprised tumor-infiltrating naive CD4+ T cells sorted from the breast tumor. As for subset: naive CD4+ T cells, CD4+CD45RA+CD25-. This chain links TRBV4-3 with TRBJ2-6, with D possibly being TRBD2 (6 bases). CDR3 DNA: TGCGCCAGCAGCCAAGATCATCGGGCAGGGACTTTCGCTGGGGCCAACGTCCTGACTTTC. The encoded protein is CASSQDHRAGTFAGANVLTF.